The 28 T cell receptor beta chains given below trace back to one sample, sequenced in a study of blood T cell repertoires in COVID-19 (dated by TCRdb to about 2020). The method behind the library was the immunoSEQ multiplex PCR assay. TCRdb re-hosts the immuneACCESS table, in-frame sequences only. Its copies lack some clones; in the studies checked, an unresolved V gene accounts for under half of them, and the cause for the rest is not known. Present in this sample are 250,000 to 350,000 clones, around 85% of which were seen just once. The top ten clonotypes cover approximately 1.5% of the sample. Sample: peripheral blood. The receptors were gathered from a human donor with COVID-19, enrolled during active disease. The donor label of this sample is uncertain.

This chain uses TRBV19 with TRBJ1-5, with 7 bases matching TRBD1. Germline V gene data show CDR1 as LNHDA and CDR2 as SQIVND (reference sequence). Germline trimming cut 7 bases from V and 5 bases from J; bases unmatched to any gene: 5. This CDR3 contains 13 residues. The CDR3 DNA is TGTGCCAGTACTGGGACAGTATATCAGCCCCAGCATTTT. It translates to CASTGTVYQPQHF.

This chain links TRBV9 with TRBJ2-2; TRBD1 agrees at 7 bases. The V gene end was trimmed by 4 bases and the J gene end by 5 bases; junction bases not matched to a gene: 11. CDR1 is SGDLS, CDR2 YYNGEE, per germline. This CDR3 contains 16 residues. CDR3 nucleotides: TGTGCCAGCAGCCTCTCAGAAGGGGGCCTGACCGGGGAGCTGTTTTTT. Its protein is CASSLSEGGLTGELFF.

V usage is TRBV5-8 and J usage is TRBJ2-5; D is possibly TRBD1 (5 bases). Trimming removed 0 bases from V and 5 bases from J, with 14 bases in between. Per the germline V gene, CDR1 is SGHTS and CDR2 is YDEGEE. This CDR3 contains 15 residues. Here the CDR3 DNA reads TGTGCCAGCAGCTTGGGTCAGGGTGTCTGGGAGACCCAGTACTTC. It translates to CASSLGQGVWETQYF.

The rearrangement links TRBV7-2 to TRBJ1-1, with 7 bases identical to TRBD1. This CDR3 region has 17 residues. The J segment lost 5 bases and the V segment lost 3 bases, leaving 15 bases of the junction unmatched. Germline CDR1 reads SGHTA; CDR2 reads FQGNSA. CDR3 DNA sequence: TGTGCCAGCAGCTTTATAGGAGGGGGCTCGGGTTGGACTGAAGCTTTCTTT. The encoded protein is CASSFIGGGSGWTEAFF.

The V call is TRBV18, the J call TRBJ2-4; 7 bases are shared with TRBD1. This CDR3 has 15 amino acids. The germline V gene encodes CDR1 KGHSH and CDR2 LQKENI. Unmatched junction bases numbered 10, after V lost 5 bases and J lost 6 bases. Here the CDR3 reads CASSESTGQINIQYF. The DNA for the CDR3 is TGTGCCAGCTCAGAATCGACAGGGCAGATAAACATTCAGTACTTC.

This clone was seen a single time. This chain joins TRBV19 and TRBJ1-5; 12 positions match TRBD1. This CDR3 spans 14 amino acids. V lost 5 bases and J lost 6; bases outside the gene matches: 2. Germline-derived CDR1 and CDR2 are LNHDA and SQIVND (reference sequence). DNA of the CDR3: TGTGCCAGTAGTGGGACAGGGGGCAGTCAGCCCCAGCATTTT. Translating it yields CASSGTGGSQPQHF.

The chain joins TRBV7-2 to TRBJ2-7; D ambiguous. The CDR3 extends over 12 amino acids. The germline gives CDR1 SGHTA, CDR2 FQGNSA. V dropped 0 bases and J dropped 4 bases, with 4 bases sitting between them. The CDR3 sequence is CASSLARYEQYF. CDR3 bases: TGTGCCAGCAGCTTAGCTAGATACGAGCAGTACTTC.

The chain uses TRBV19 and TRBJ2-2; the match to TRBD1 covers 10 bases. The CDR3 runs to 16 residues. CDR1 and CDR2 from the germline V gene are LNHDA and SQIVND (reference sequence). V lost 4 bases, J lost 5 bases, and 7 bases stayed unmatched. The CDR3 nucleotides are TGTGCCAGTAGTACAGCCTCGGGACAGGGGACCGGGGAGCTGTTTTTT. It yields the protein CASSTASGQGTGELFF.

The chain combines TRBV11-2 with TRBJ1-5; 11 bases map to TRBD1. This CDR3 spans 16 amino acids. Losses at the gene ends were 5 bases for V and 9 bases for J; bases not matched to a gene: 12. The V gene's germline CDR1 is SGHAT and CDR2 FQNNGV. The CDR3, as DNA: TGTGCCAGCAGCCTGCGGACAGGGGGCGCCCCCGGGCCCCAGCATTTT. Translating it yields CASSLRTGGAPGPQHF.

The genes are TRBV11-2 and TRBJ2-1; TRBD1 aligns across 9 bases. Germline loops: CDR1 SGHAT, CDR2 FQNNGV. CDR3 length: 16 residues. V lost 7 bases and J lost 1; bases outside the gene matches: 8. CDR3: CASTPLTGGSYNEQFF. The CDR3 bases are TGTGCCAGCACCCCACTGACAGGGGGATCCTACAATGAGCAGTTCTTC.

The chain recombines TRBV28 with TRBJ1-1; no clear D gene. V was trimmed by 2 bases and J by 3 bases, leaving 4 bases between them. CDR1 is MDHEN and CDR2 is SYDVKM in the germline V gene. This CDR3 contains 12 residues. The CDR3 loop is CASSLPYTEAFF. The CDR3 nucleotides read TGTGCCAGCAGTTTACCGTACACTGAAGCTTTCTTT.

Worth noting for this clone: The same CDR3 is also encoded by other DNA sequences in this sample. The genes are TRBV29-1 and TRBJ2-7; 7 nucleotides match TRBD1. With V trimmed by 6 bases and J by 0 bases, 2 bases remained unmatched. The germline CDR1 and CDR2 sequences are SQVTM and ANQGSEA. The CDR3 loop spans 12 amino acids. The CDR3 sequence: CSVGQASYEQYF. The CDR3 DNA is TGCAGCGTCGGACAGGCCTCCTACGAGCAGTACTTC.

The chain links TRBV5-8 to TRBJ2-1; 7 bases match TRBD1. There are 13 residues in the CDR3. Germline V gene sequence: CDR1 SGHTS, CDR2 YDEGEE. Trimming cost V 5 bases and J 4 bases; bases outside gene matches: 3. The CDR3 protein is CASRPTGYNEQFF. The CDR3 DNA follows: TGTGCCAGCAGACCGACAGGGTACAATGAGCAGTTCTTC.

The genes are TRBV12-5 and TRBJ1-4; 8 bases align to TRBD1. This CDR3 comprises 14 residues. Germline V gene data show CDR1 as LGHNT and CDR2 as FRNRAP. Trimming at V came to 1 base and at J to 8 bases, leaving 3 bases not matched to a gene. The CDR3 region is CASGLGQGREKLFF. DNA of the CDR3: TGTGCTAGTGGTTTGGGACAGGGGAGGGAAAAACTGTTTTTT.

This clone showed up just once. The chain carries TRBV11-3 and TRBJ2-1, with a tentative D call TRBD2 (7 bases). Germline CDR1 SGHNT, CDR2 YENEEA. V lost 5 bases, J lost 5 bases, and 19 bases lay in between. The CDR3 consists of 16 residues. CDR3 nucleotide sequence: TGTGCCAGCAGCGCCCGACTAGGGGGGGCCCACAATGAGCAGTTCTTC. It yields the protein CASSARLGGAHNEQFF.

J is TRBJ2-2 and V is TRBV5-4; TRBD1 matches at 9 bases. Germline assignment: CDR1 SGHNT and CDR2 YYREEE (reference sequence). The V gene end was trimmed by 3 bases and the J gene end by 7 bases; junction bases not matched to a gene: 13. This CDR3 comprises 17 residues. CDR3 sequence: CASSSGGQGGINGELFF. Written as DNA, the CDR3 is TGTGCCAGCAGCTCGGGGGGACAGGGAGGTATCAACGGGGAGCTGTTTTTT.

The J gene is TRBJ1-3, the V gene TRBV19; D gene ambiguous. The germline V and J ends were trimmed by 8 bases and 0 bases, with 11 bases remaining between them. The CDR3 has 14 residues. CDR1 LNHDA and CDR2 SQIVND come from the germline V gene (reference sequence). Written as DNA, the CDR3 is TGTGCCAGTGCCGGACTGATCTCTGGAAACACCATATATTTT. Its protein is CASAGLISGNTIYF.

This chain links TRBV10-3 with TRBJ2-5; D is uncertain. Germline V lookup: CDR1 ENHRY, CDR2 SYGVKD. The CDR3 spans 14 residues. Trimming took off 3 bases at V and 5 bases at J, with 13 bases between the two ends. CDR3 in DNA: TGTGCCATCAGTGACCCTGCGTCGGTGGAGACCCAGTACTTC. Its protein product is CAISDPASVETQYF.

This clone was recorded once. The rearrangement uses TRBV5-1 and TRBJ1-1, with TRBD1 identical over 7 bases. V was clipped by 6 bases and J by 1 base; unmatched bases: 9. This CDR3 is 15 amino acids long. The germline gives CDR1 SGHRS, CDR2 YFSETQ. The chain's CDR3 is CASKNTGAPNTEAFF. In nucleotides, the CDR3 is TGCGCCAGCAAGAACACAGGGGCGCCGAACACTGAAGCTTTCTTT.

In its sample, this clone was seen a few times. The genes are TRBV6-1 and TRBJ1-6, with a tentative D call TRBD1 (5 bases). The CDR3 length is 16 residues. Germline assignment: CDR1 MNHNS and CDR2 SASEGT. Trimming took off 0 bases at V and 7 bases at J, with 13 bases between the two ends. The CDR3 protein is CASSEAHGTLNSPLHF. As DNA, the CDR3 is TGTGCCAGCAGTGAAGCCCACGGGACTCTAAATTCACCCCTCCACTTT.

The rearrangement joins TRBV6-5 to TRBJ1-2; TRBD1 matches at 10 bases. Trimming at V came to 0 bases and at J to 6 bases, leaving 7 bases not matched to a gene. The germline CDR1 and CDR2 sequences are MNHEY and SVGAGI. This CDR3 has 16 residues. CDR3 residues: CASSYSHRTGGDGYTF. The CDR3 region has the DNA TGTGCCAGCAGTTACTCTCACCGGACAGGGGGGGATGGCTACACCTTC.

This chain joins TRBV5-1 and TRBJ2-3, with 8 bases aligning to TRBD1. This CDR3 is built from 16 residues. Trimming cost V 8 bases and J 2 bases; bases outside gene matches: 13. Germline V gene data show CDR1 as SGHRS and CDR2 as YFSETQ. As DNA, the CDR3 is TGCGCCAGTGCCGGACAGGGCCCACCCCTCACAGATACGCAGTATTTT. As protein: CASAGQGPPLTDTQYF.

The V and J genes are TRBV30 and TRBJ2-4; D perhaps matches TRBD2 (5 bases). The CDR3 covers 13 residues. V gave up 5 bases and J gave up 1 base, with 9 bases separating them. Germline V gene data show CDR1 as GTSNPN and CDR2 as SVGIG (reference sequence). Written as DNA, the CDR3 is TGTGCCTGGGCCGACTACGCCAAAAACATTCAGTACTTC. It is translated as CAWADYAKNIQYF.

This rearrangement joins TRBV28 to TRBJ2-2; the D is unclear. Germline CDR1 is MDHEN and CDR2 is SYDVKM. The CDR3 is 13 residues long. V was clipped by 4 bases and J by 1 base, with 4 bases between them. Written as DNA, the CDR3 is TGTGCCAGCAGTTCGTGGAACACCGGGGAGCTGTTTTTT. Amino acid sequence: CASSSWNTGELFF. The full variable domain, its missing parts supplied by reference TRBV28 and TRBJ2-2, is DVKVTQSSRYLVKRTGEKVFLECVQDMDHENMFWYRQDPGLGLRLIYFSYDVKMKEKGDIPEGYSVSREKKERFSLILESASTNQTSMYLCASSSWNTGELFFGEGSRLTVL.

This chain joins TRBV2 and TRBJ2-1; possibly TRBD2 for D (6 bases). This CDR3 spans 16 amino acids. The V gene's germline CDR1 is SNHLY and CDR2 FYNNEI. V was shortened by 3 bases and J by 13 bases, with 25 bases between the two germline ends. Here the CDR3 DNA reads TGTGCCAGCAGTGATTGGGCTAGCGTAGGTGTAGCAGGTCAGTTCTTC. Translated: CASSDWASVGVAGQFF.

The V gene is TRBV3-1 (or the pseudogene TRBV3-2), the J gene TRBJ2-1; no clear D gene. V was pared by 1 base and J by 0 bases, with 7 bases between. Germline V lookup: CDR1 LGHDT, CDR2 YNNKEL (reference sequence). The CDR3 has 15 amino acids. CDR3 nucleotide sequence: TGTGCCAGCAGCCAAGGTCGTAGCTCCTACAATGAGCAGTTCTTC. Amino acids: CASSQGRSSYNEQFF.

The chain employs TRBV7-9 and TRBJ1-1; no clear D. Deletions cut 6 bases from V and 1 base from J, with 9 bases between. Germline V gene lookup returns CDR1 SEHNR and CDR2 FQNEAQ (reference sequence). The CDR3 contains 13 residues. CDR3 in amino acids: CASSFTWNTEAFF. The CDR3 DNA reads TGTGCCAGCAGTTTTACTTGGAACACTGAAGCTTTCTTT.

V gene TRBV19 combines with J gene TRBJ2-5, with a tentative D call TRBD1 (7 bases). The CDR3 covers 15 residues. V lost 1 base and J lost 3, with 12 bases in between. Germline V gene sequence: CDR1 LNHDA, CDR2 SQIVND (reference sequence). The chain's CDR3 is CASSIVGRGEETQYF. As DNA, the CDR3 is TGTGCCAGTAGTATAGTGGGCAGGGGGGAAGAGACCCAGTACTTC. The variable domain in full, completed from reference TRBV19 and TRBJ2-5, reads DGGITQSPKYLFRKEGQNVTLSCEQNLNHDAMYWYRQDPGQGLRLIYYSQIVNDFQKGDIAEGYSVSREKKESFPLTVTSAQKNPTAFYLCASSIVGRGEETQYFGPGTRLLVL.